This T cell receptor beta chain stems from a study of cytomegalovirus exposure and HLA in healthy donors. Findings of the study overall: The analysis excluded some indistinguishable V segments, including TRBV6-2 and TRBV6-3.

About this clone: Antigen: not known.

The PCR used 60 Vbeta and 13 Jbeta primers. Using immunoSEQ multiplex PCR, the repertoire was profiled, and TCRdb retains in-frame clones only, with some absent. The sample carries about 90,000 clones, less than 65% recorded once. Per germline, CDR1 LNHDA and CDR2 SQIVND (reference sequence). This CDR3 is built from 13 residues. V was pared by 6 bases and J by 0 bases, with 8 bases between. The TCR sequence derives from a woman between 25 and 40 years old in good health and CMV-seropositive. The chain has TRBV19 and TRBJ1-1; the D is unclear. Sample: PBMCs. CDR3 in DNA: TGTGCCAGTAGCAGAACGTTGAACACTGAAGCTTTCTTT. It encodes CASSRTLNTEAFF.